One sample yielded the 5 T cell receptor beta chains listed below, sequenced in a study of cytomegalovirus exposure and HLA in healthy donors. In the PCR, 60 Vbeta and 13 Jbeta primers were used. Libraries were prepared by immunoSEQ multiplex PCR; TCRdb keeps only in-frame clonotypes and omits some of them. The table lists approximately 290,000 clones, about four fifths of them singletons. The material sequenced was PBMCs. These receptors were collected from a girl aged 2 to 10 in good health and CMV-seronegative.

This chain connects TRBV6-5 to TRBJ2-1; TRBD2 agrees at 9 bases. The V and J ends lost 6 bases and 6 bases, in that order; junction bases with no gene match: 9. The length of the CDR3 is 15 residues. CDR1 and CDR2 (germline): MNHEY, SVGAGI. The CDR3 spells CASRPGLAQLNEQFF. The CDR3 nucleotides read TGTGCCAGCAGACCCGGACTAGCGCAACTCAATGAGCAGTTCTTC.

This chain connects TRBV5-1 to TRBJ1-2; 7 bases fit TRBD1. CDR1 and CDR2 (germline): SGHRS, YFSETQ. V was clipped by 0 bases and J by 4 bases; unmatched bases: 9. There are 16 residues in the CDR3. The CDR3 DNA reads TGCGCCAGCAGCTTGGGCGGAAGGGGGCCTTCCTATGGCTACACCTTC. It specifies CASSLGGRGPSYGYTF.

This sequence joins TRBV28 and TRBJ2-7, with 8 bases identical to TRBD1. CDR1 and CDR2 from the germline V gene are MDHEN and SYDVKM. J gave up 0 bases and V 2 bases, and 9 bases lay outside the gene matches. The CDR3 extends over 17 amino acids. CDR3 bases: TGTGCCAGCAGTTTAGGGCAGGGGGCTTGTTGCTCCTACGAGCAGTACTTC. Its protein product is CASSLGQGACCSYEQYF.

This CDR3 is CASGRLNYGYTF. The CDR3 bases are TGTGCTAGTGGAAGACTGAACTATGGCTACACCTTC. The chain couples TRBV12-5 to TRBJ1-2; no firm D call. The CDR3 covers 12 residues. V lost 6 bases, J lost 2 bases, and 7 bases lay in between. Germline-derived CDR1 and CDR2 are LGHNT and FRNRAP.

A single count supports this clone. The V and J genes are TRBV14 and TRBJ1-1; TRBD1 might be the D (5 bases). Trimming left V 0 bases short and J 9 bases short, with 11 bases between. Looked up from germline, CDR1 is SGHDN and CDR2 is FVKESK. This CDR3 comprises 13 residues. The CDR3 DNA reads TGTGCCAGCAGCCAAGATGGGGGGAGAAAAGCTTTCTTT. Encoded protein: CASSQDGGRKAFF.